Here is one TCR beta chain with its context. The data were taken from a study of blood T cell repertoires in COVID-19. Study-wide context: COVID-19 samples, acute and convalescent, were from the United States, Italy and Spain.

Authors' data handling: Reference gene primer amplification yielded estimated nucleated cell counts. Only in-frame clones appear in the TCRdb table, and some are missing; sequencing was by immunoSEQ multiplex PCR. That table supplies the V and J calls and clone size; D and trimming were determined from the DNA. The sample lists fewer than 60,000 clones; approximately 80% were seen once. The CDR3 consists of 13 residues. V was shortened by 5 bases and J by 5 bases, with 10 bases between the two germline ends. Germline values: CDR1 KGHSH, CDR2 LQKENI. The TCR sequence derives from a human donor in a cohort sampled during active COVID-19. The sequenced material came from peripheral blood. The chain recombines TRBV18 with TRBJ1-3; D unresolved. CDR3 DNA sequence: TGTGCCAGCTCAGCGGGCGTTAGAAACACCATATATTTT. It encodes CASSAGVRNTIYF.